These T cell receptor beta chains were read from a single sample in a study of vaccination effects on CD4 cells after COVID-19. Antigen specificity for these receptors is unknown. Assay used: immunoSEQ multiplex PCR; TCRdb lists only in-frame clones, some missing. The table records about 47,000 clones, about three quarters of them present only once. Sequences were derived from CD4+ T cells from PBMCs cultured without peptide, sampled after COVID-19 vaccination. The receptor set was obtained from a human donor who received a COVID-19 vaccine. Both conserved end residues are part of each CDR3. The order of the fields is J gene, clone size, D gene, CDR3 length, V gene, CDR3 protein, CDR3 DNA. D genes are given only for firm matches. Only some rows state a clone size, as once, few, many or a class for expanded clones.

j_gene: TRBJ1-1; abundance: -; d_gene: -; len: 14; v_gene: TRBV25-1; CDR3aa: CASSEWGGDTEAFF; CDR3nt: TGTGCCAGCAGTGAGTGGGGTGGGGACACTGAAGCTTTCTTT
j_gene: TRBJ1-5; abundance: few; d_gene: -; len: 12; v_gene: TRBV7-2; CDR3aa: CASSFDSEPQHF; CDR3nt: TGTGCCAGCAGCTTTGATAGTGAGCCCCAGCATTTT
j_gene: TRBJ1-2; abundance: medium-sized; d_gene: -; len: 14; v_gene: TRBV5-6; CDR3aa: CASSLQAGVYGYTF; CDR3nt: TGTGCCAGCAGCTTGCAGGCGGGGGTCTATGGCTACACCTTC
j_gene: TRBJ1-1; abundance: -; d_gene: -; len: 13; v_gene: TRBV2; CDR3aa: CASLIGENTEAFF; CDR3nt: TGTGCCAGCCTGATCGGGGAGAACACTGAAGCTTTCTTT
j_gene: TRBJ2-7; abundance: -; d_gene: -; len: 13; v_gene: TRBV5-1; CDR3aa: CASRRGSGYEQYF; CDR3nt: TGCGCCAGCAGACGGGGGTCCGGCTACGAGCAGTACTTC
j_gene: TRBJ1-5; abundance: -; d_gene: TRBD1; len: 15; v_gene: TRBV19; CDR3aa: CASRDDRGTDQPQHF; CDR3nt: TGTGCCAGTAGAGACGACAGGGGTACCGATCAGCCCCAGCATTTT
j_gene: TRBJ2-1; abundance: few; d_gene: -; len: 16; v_gene: TRBV2; CDR3aa: CASSEIQATTYNEQFF; CDR3nt: TGTGCCAGCAGTGAAATACAGGCGACTACCTACAATGAGCAGTTCTTC
j_gene: TRBJ1-5; abundance: few; d_gene: TRBD1; len: 15; v_gene: TRBV7-6; CDR3aa: CASSLVQGAFGPQHF; CDR3nt: TGTGCCAGCAGCTTAGTACAGGGGGCCTTTGGGCCCCAGCATTTT
j_gene: TRBJ2-1; abundance: -; d_gene: TRBD2; len: 16; v_gene: TRBV7-6; CDR3aa: CASSTIAGGRNNEQFF; CDR3nt: TGTGCCAGCAGCACCATAGCGGGAGGTAGAAACAATGAGCAGTTCTTC
j_gene: TRBJ2-1; abundance: few; d_gene: TRBD1; len: 14; v_gene: TRBV19; CDR3aa: CASRWGTGANEQFF; CDR3nt: TGTGCCAGTAGATGGGGGACAGGGGCAAATGAGCAGTTCTTC
j_gene: TRBJ1-5; abundance: -; d_gene: -; len: 14; v_gene: TRBV2; CDR3aa: CASSEGRTLQPQHF; CDR3nt: TGTGCCAGCAGTGAAGGGCGTACCCTACAGCCCCAGCATTTT
j_gene: TRBJ2-5; abundance: -; d_gene: -; len: 14; v_gene: TRBV19; CDR3aa: CASSGGTGQETQYF; CDR3nt: TGTGCCAGTAGTGGAGGGACTGGACAAGAGACCCAGTACTTC
j_gene: TRBJ1-2; abundance: few; d_gene: -; len: 16; v_gene: TRBV10-3; CDR3aa: CAISEGWGDANYGYTF; CDR3nt: TGTGCCATCAGTGAGGGTTGGGGGGATGCTAACTATGGCTACACCTTC
j_gene: TRBJ1-4; abundance: -; d_gene: TRBD1; len: 15; v_gene: TRBV2; CDR3aa: CASKFRTGQNEKLFF; CDR3nt: TGTGCCAGCAAGTTCCGGACAGGCCAGAATGAAAAACTGTTTTTT
j_gene: TRBJ1-2; abundance: -; d_gene: -; len: 14; v_gene: TRBV27; CDR3aa: CASSLSTTGHGYTF; CDR3nt: TGTGCCAGCAGTTTATCGACGACGGGCCATGGCTACACCTTC
j_gene: TRBJ1-1; abundance: -; d_gene: TRBD1; len: 15; v_gene: TRBV10-1; CDR3aa: CASSDRQGARTEAFF; CDR3nt: TGCGCCAGCAGTGATCGACAGGGGGCTCGGACTGAAGCTTTCTTT
j_gene: TRBJ1-2; abundance: few; d_gene: -; len: 13; v_gene: TRBV3-1/TRBV3-2; CDR3aa: CASRGLSGLGYTF; CDR3nt: TGTGCCAGCCGGGGCCTTTCGGGATTGGGCTACACCTTC
j_gene: TRBJ2-3; abundance: -; d_gene: -; len: 12; v_gene: TRBV3-1/TRBV3-2; CDR3aa: CASSSRTDTQYF; CDR3nt: TGTGCCAGCAGCTCCCGGACAGATACGCAGTATTTT
j_gene: TRBJ2-7; abundance: -; d_gene: -; len: 14; v_gene: TRBV6-5; CDR3aa: CASSYSRGSYEQYF; CDR3nt: TGTGCCAGCAGTTACTCGAGGGGTTCCTACGAGCAGTACTTC
j_gene: TRBJ2-7; abundance: -; d_gene: TRBD1; len: 15; v_gene: TRBV9; CDR3aa: CASSPIGTGPYEQYF; CDR3nt: TGTGCCAGCAGCCCCATCGGGACAGGCCCCTACGAGCAGTACTTC
j_gene: TRBJ1-1; abundance: -; d_gene: -; len: 13; v_gene: TRBV18; CDR3aa: CASSPGGDPEAFF; CDR3nt: TGTGCCAGCTCACCAGGGGGAGACCCTGAAGCTTTCTTT